What follows are 20 T cell receptor beta chains derived from one specimen sequenced in a study of blood T cells in healthy people across ages. Then a second PCR, running roughly 6 to 11 cycles, was carried out with a sample-barcoded 5' primer and a J-beta primer mix. TCRdb recomputed calls from the 5' RACE reads with MiXCR, one row per CDR3 protein. This sample yields 1 million or so distinct CDR3 sequences, of which around 45% are seen a single time; under 20% belongs to the top ten. The sequencing input was blood. The receptors come from a woman aged 60-75 years in good health.

The CDR3 loop reads CSASSLAGATQLDTQYF. DNA for the CDR3: TGCAGTGCTAGTTCACTAGCGGGAGCCACCCAGTTAGATACGCAGTATTTT. The rearrangement joins TRBV20-1 to TRBJ2-3; 11 bases line up with TRBD2. The CDR3 runs to 17 residues. After removal of 3 bases from V and 5 bases from J, the junction contained 13 bases not matched to a gene. CDR1 is DFQATT and CDR2 is SNEGSKA in the germline V gene (reference sequence).

The chain carries TRBV20-1 and TRBJ1-1; 7 bases map to TRBD1. The V gene end was trimmed by 2 bases and the J gene end by 0 bases; junction bases not matched to a gene: 6. The germline gives CDR1 DFQATT, CDR2 SNEGSKA (reference sequence). There are 15 residues in the CDR3. CDR3 nucleotides: TGCAGTGCTAGAAGCCCGACAGGGATGAACACTGAAGCTTTCTTT. This encodes CSARSPTGMNTEAFF.

The V gene is TRBV15, the J gene TRBJ2-1; a weak D match, TRBD1 (7 bases). Germline CDR1 reads LNHNV; CDR2 reads YYDKDF (reference sequence). This CDR3 has 15 amino acids. V shed 1 base and J shed 4 bases, with 11 bases lying between them. The DNA of the CDR3 is TGTGCCACCAGCAGAGTGGCAGGGGGGTACAATGAGCAGTTCTTC. Its translation is CATSRVAGGYNEQFF.

J is TRBJ2-7 and V is TRBV3-1; tentatively, D is TRBD1 or TRBD2 (6 bases each). Trimming pared 1 base from V and 3 bases from J, leaving 10 bases between. This CDR3 comprises 14 residues. The germline V gene has CDR1 LGHDT and CDR2 YNNKEL (reference sequence). The CDR3 loop reads CASSQGGAGYEQYF. The DNA for the CDR3 is TGTGCCAGCAGCCAAGGGGGGGCCGGCTACGAGCAGTACTTC.

V gene TRBV2 combines with J gene TRBJ2-5; D gene unclear. V was clipped by 6 bases and J by 5 bases, with 10 bases between them. Germline lookup yields CDR1 SNHLY and CDR2 FYNNEI. This CDR3 comprises 12 residues. CDR3: CASRGSMETQYF. The CDR3 DNA reads TGTGCCAGCAGAGGTAGTATGGAGACCCAGTACTTC.

The genes are TRBV7-9 and TRBJ2-7; weak D call: TRBD1 (7 bases). Germline V lookup: CDR1 SEHNR, CDR2 FQNEAQ (reference sequence). CDR3 length: 14 residues. The ends were cut back, 8 bases at V and 3 bases at J, with 17 bases in the middle. The CDR3 loop is CASVKSGGGYEQYF. Written as DNA, the CDR3 is TGTGCCAGCGTAAAGTCAGGGGGAGGCTACGAGCAGTACTTC.

V is TRBV11-2 and J is TRBJ2-1; D is unclear. V was clipped by 3 bases and J by 6 bases, with 21 bases between them. Germline CDR1 and CDR2: SGHAT and FQNNGV. This CDR3 comprises 17 residues. The CDR3, as DNA: TGTGCCAGCAGCTTTGTAAGCAGTGACCTCTACCCCAATGAGCAGTTCTTC. This translates into CASSFVSSDLYPNEQFF.

The sample holds a few counts of this clonotype. V usage is TRBV20-1 and J usage is TRBJ2-1; 11 positions agree with TRBD2. The germline gives CDR1 DFQATT, CDR2 SNEGSKA (reference sequence). There are 15 residues in the CDR3. Trimming at V came to 0 bases and at J to 9 bases, leaving 7 bases not matched to a gene. This CDR3 is CSARDLASGRTEQFF. The CDR3 nucleotides read TGCAGTGCTAGAGATCTGGCTAGCGGGAGGACTGAGCAGTTCTTC.

This clonotype was detected only a few times. The chain uses TRBV6-1 and TRBJ2-1, with TRBD2 matching 10 bases. V gave up 8 bases and J gave up 4 bases; unmatched junction bases: 5. The CDR3 has 14 amino acids. CDR1 is MNHNS, CDR2 SASEGT, per germline. CDR3 amino acids: CASLLAGVYNEQFF. CDR3 nucleotide sequence: TGTGCCAGCCTGCTAGCGGGAGTTTACAATGAGCAGTTCTTC.

This chain uses TRBV9 with TRBJ2-1; D possibly corresponds to TRBD2 (6 bases). V was shortened by 7 bases and J by 8 bases, with 10 bases between the two germline ends. CDR1 and CDR2 from the germline V gene are SGDLS and YYNGEE. CDR3 length: 11 residues. CDR3 amino acids: CASGGIDEQFF. In DNA, the CDR3 is TGTGCCAGCGGAGGGATCGATGAGCAGTTCTTC. The full variable domain, its missing parts supplied by reference TRBV9 and TRBJ2-1, is DSGVTQTPKHLITATGQRVTLRCSPRSGDLSVYWYQQSLDQGLQFLIQYYNGEERAKGNILERFSAQQFPDLHSELNLSSLELGDSALYFCASGGIDEQFFGPGTRLTVL.

This clonotype showed up just a few times. The chain has TRBV7-2 and TRBJ2-3, with D possibly called TRBD1 or TRBD2 (5 bases each). The length of the CDR3 is 15 residues. Per germline, CDR1 SGHTA and CDR2 FQGNSA. V was pared by 7 bases and J by 2 bases, with 16 bases between. The CDR3 spells CASTLLGELTDTQYF. The CDR3 DNA sequence: TGTGCCAGCACTCTCCTAGGGGAGCTCACAGATACGCAGTATTTT.

This clonotype was seen more than once but under ten times. The V call is TRBV12-3 or TRBV12-4, the J call TRBJ2-3; 11 bases match TRBD1. The CDR3 extends over 15 amino acids. Losses at the gene ends were 6 bases for V and 5 bases for J; bases not matched to a gene: 7. This chain's CDR3 is CASRPGQGARDTQYF. The CDR3 bases are TGTGCCAGCAGACCAGGACAGGGGGCCAGAGATACGCAGTATTTT.

This clonotype was counted at least ten times. The chain uses TRBV7-2 and TRBJ2-3; 7 bases line up with TRBD2. Germline V lookup: CDR1 SGHTA, CDR2 FQGNSA. J lost 1 base, V lost 3 bases, and 1 base had no gene match. CDR3 length: 14 residues. CDR3 amino acids: CASSFAGGTDTQYF. The CDR3 DNA follows: TGTGCCAGCAGCTTTGCGGGAGGCACAGATACGCAGTATTTT.

The rearrangement uses TRBV3-1 and TRBJ2-1; TRBD2 matches 9 bases. There are 15 residues in the CDR3. Per the germline V gene, CDR1 is LGHDT and CDR2 is YNNKEL (reference sequence). V lost 4 bases to trimming and J lost 7 bases; unmatched junction nucleotides: 8. The CDR3 loop reads CASSPLAGGQNEQFF. For the CDR3, the DNA is TGTGCCAGCAGCCCCCTCGCGGGAGGGCAAAATGAGCAGTTCTTC.

This chain joins TRBV6-5 and TRBJ2-1; D ambiguous. V dropped 6 bases and J dropped 5 bases, with 5 bases sitting between them. The CDR3 has 11 amino acids. Germline CDR1 MNHEY, CDR2 SVGAGI. The DNA of the CDR3 is TGTGCCAGCAGGTGGAACAATGAGCAGTTCTTC. Amino acids: CASRWNNEQFF.

The V gene is TRBV21-1, the J gene TRBJ2-7. TRBV21-1 is designated a pseudogene. CDR3 length: 14 amino acids. The chain's CDR3 is CASSKAREGDEQYF. The CDR3 DNA sequence: TGTGCCAGCAGCAAAGCAAGGGAAGGTGACGAGCAGTACTTC.

The rearrangement links TRBV29-1 to TRBJ2-7; a weak D match, TRBD2 (6 bases). This CDR3 has 13 residues. Trimming took off 7 bases at V and 6 bases at J, with 19 bases between the two ends. Germline CDR1 and CDR2: SQVTM and ANQGSEA. CDR3 protein: CSGSEGQAAEQYF. CDR3 nucleotide sequence: TGCAGCGGGTCGGAGGGCCAAGCGGCCGAGCAGTACTTC.

This clonotype was picked up a small number of times. The V gene is TRBV20-1, the J gene TRBJ2-5; 8 bases align to TRBD1. With V trimmed by 3 bases and J by 8 bases, 8 bases remained unmatched. Germline-derived CDR1 and CDR2 are DFQATT and SNEGSKA (reference sequence). CDR3 length: 13 residues. The CDR3 region has the DNA TGCAGTGCTAGGGGACAGGAGGGGCTAACCCAGTACTTC. Translated, it gives CSARGQEGLTQYF.

The rearrangement links TRBV5-5 to TRBJ2-1; 10 nucleotides line up with TRBD2. The CDR3 has 14 residues. The J segment lost 8 bases and the V segment lost 8 bases, leaving 10 bases of the junction unmatched. Germline values: CDR1 SGHKS, CDR2 YYEKEE (reference sequence). The CDR3: CASVAGGIIHEQFF. As DNA, the CDR3 is TGTGCCAGTGTAGCGGGAGGAATTATCCATGAGCAGTTCTTC.

This clonotype has at least ten counts. The chain is built from TRBV7-9 and TRBJ1-4; no clear D. The CDR3 has 13 residues. Germline V gene sequence: CDR1 SEHNR, CDR2 FQNEAQ (reference sequence). The V and J ends lost 5 bases and 8 bases respectively, with 12 bases between them. The CDR3 region is CASSPPVGEKLFF. Here the CDR3 DNA reads TGTGCCAGCAGCCCCCCAGTGGGAGAAAAACTGTTTTTT. Combining the CDR3 with reference TRBV7-9 and TRBJ1-4 gives the whole variable domain DTGVSQNPRHKITKRGQNVTFRCDPISEHNRLYWYRQTLGQGPEFLTYFQNEAQLEKSRLLSDRFSAERPKGSFSTLEIQRTEQGDSAMYLCASSPPVGEKLFFGSGTQLSVL.